The present entry profiles one T cell receptor beta chain with its context. Trimming took 1 base from V and 7 from J; bases not matched to a gene: 4. The CDR3 is made up of 14 amino acids. Germline V CDR1 and CDR2: SGHVS, FQNEAQ. The sample originates from a study of blood T cell repertoires in COVID-19. Study details: The samples span acute and convalescent COVID-19 from the United States, Italy and Spain. T cells, B-cell-depleted T cells, or PBMCs supplied cDNA or gDNA.

Cohort placement rested on clinical history that participants reported themselves. Sequencing was performed with immunoSEQ multiplex PCR; in TCRdb, only in-frame clones are kept and a portion is missing. The profile shows 200,000 or so clones, approximately 83% of them singletons. Sequencing used PBMCs or T cells enriched from blood (not recorded which). This chain connects TRBV7-8 to TRBJ1-2, with TRBD1 matching over 9 bases. The source is a woman in her forties or fifties who had been exposed to COVID-19. This CDR3 reads CASSLGRTGAGYTF. The DNA of the CDR3 is TGTGCCAGCAGCTTAGGTCGGACAGGGGCTGGCTACACCTTC. The full variable domain, with the rest looked up from reference TRBV7-8 and TRBJ1-2, is GAGVSQSPRYKVAKRGQDVALRCDPISGHVSLFWYQQALGQGPEFLTYFQNEAQLDKSGLPSDRFFAERPEGSVSTLKIQRTQQEDSAVYLCASSLGRTGAGYTFGSGTRLTVV.